This TCR beta chain was documented in a study of response to subunit inactivated influenza vaccine. The CDR3 runs 16 residues. Germline CDR1 reads LGHNA; CDR2 reads YSLEER. Trimming removed 0 bases at V and 0 bases at J, with 10 bases between. TCRdb redid the calling of the RT-PCR reads with MiXCR, one entry per CDR3 protein. The top ten hold about a tenth of the sample, which has about 300,000 distinct CDR3 sequences, 20% to 25% seen once. Material: PBMCs from blood, obtained less than 22 months after vaccination. The origin of this receptor is a man between 50 and 75 years old who received an inactivated influenza vaccine. The rearrangement links TRBV4-3 to TRBJ2-3, with D maybe TRBD1 (6 bases). This chain's CDR3 is CASSQDGRGSTDTQYF. The CDR3 nucleotides are TGCGCCAGCAGCCAAGATGGCAGGGGTAGCACAGATACGCAGTATTTT.